This T cell receptor beta chain was observed in a study of blood T cell repertoires in COVID-19. Sequencing used immunoSEQ multiplex PCR; TCRdb keeps in-frame clones, though not all of them. The sample comprises some 300,000 clones, about 88% of which are singletons, and over 9% rests with the top ten. The CDR3 runs 12 residues. Germline V gene sequence: CDR1 LNHDA, CDR2 SQIVND (reference sequence). The V and J ends lost 4 bases and 5 bases respectively, with 8 bases between them. What the recovered Cohort 3 donors had was two negative PCRs, clearance, or symptom resolution. The sample comprised PBMCs or T cells enriched from blood (not recorded which). This clonotype originated in a middle-aged woman who had recovered from COVID-19. The chain carries TRBV19 and TRBJ2-5; D remains ambiguous. The chain's CDR3 is CASSSIPETQYF. The CDR3 nucleotides read TGTGCCAGTAGTAGTATCCCGGAGACCCAGTACTTC. The full variable domain, with the rest looked up from reference TRBV19 and TRBJ2-5, is DGGITQSPKYLFRKEGQNVTLSCEQNLNHDAMYWYRQDPGQGLRLIYYSQIVNDFQKGDIAEGYSVSREKKESFPLTVTSAQKNPTAFYLCASSSIPETQYFGPGTRLLVL.